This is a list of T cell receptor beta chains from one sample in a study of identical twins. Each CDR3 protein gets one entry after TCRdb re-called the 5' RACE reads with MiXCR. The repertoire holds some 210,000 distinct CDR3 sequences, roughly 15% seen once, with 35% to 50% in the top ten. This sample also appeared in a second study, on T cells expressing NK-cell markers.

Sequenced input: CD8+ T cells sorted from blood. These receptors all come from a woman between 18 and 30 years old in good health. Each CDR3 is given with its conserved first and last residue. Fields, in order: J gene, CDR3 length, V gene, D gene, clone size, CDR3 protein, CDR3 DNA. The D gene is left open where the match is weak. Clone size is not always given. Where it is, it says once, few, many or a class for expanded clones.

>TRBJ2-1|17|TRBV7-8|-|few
CASSFPRRPSSYNEQFF
TGTGCCAGCAGCTTCCCGCGGCGTCCGAGCTCCTACAATGAGCAGTTCTTC
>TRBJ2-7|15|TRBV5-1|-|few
CASSQTKGVSYEQYF
TGCGCCAGCAGCCAAACGAAAGGGGTCTCCTACGAGCAGTACTTC
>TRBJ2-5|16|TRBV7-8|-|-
CASSLEIAGGGETQYF
TGTGCCAGCAGCTTAGAGATAGCAGGTGGAGGGGAGACCCAGTACTTC
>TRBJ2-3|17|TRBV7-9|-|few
CASSPRQDITSTDTQYF
TGTGCCAGCAGCCCGCGTCAGGACATAACTAGCACAGATACGCAGTATTTT
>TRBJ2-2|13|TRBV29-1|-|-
CSVVKGGTGELFF
TGCAGCGTTGTGAAGGGGGGGACCGGGGAGCTGTTTTTT
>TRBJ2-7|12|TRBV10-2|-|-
CASSPSTWEQYF
TGCGCCAGCAGTCCGTCCACTTGGGAGCAGTACTTC
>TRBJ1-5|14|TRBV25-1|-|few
CASSPAKSNQPQHF
TGTGCCAGCAGTCCGGCAAAGAGCAATCAGCCCCAGCATTTT
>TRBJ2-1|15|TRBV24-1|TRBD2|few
CATSDQRTSGHEQFF
TGTGCCACCAGTGACCAAAGGACTAGCGGGCATGAGCAGTTCTTC
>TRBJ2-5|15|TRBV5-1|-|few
CASSLRGAHQETQYF
TGCGCCAGCAGCTTGCGGGGGGCACACCAAGAGACCCAGTACTTC
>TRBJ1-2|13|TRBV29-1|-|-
CSVEPPANYGYTF
TGCAGCGTTGAGCCGCCAGCTAACTATGGCTACACCTTC
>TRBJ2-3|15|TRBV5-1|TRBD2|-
CASSLIAGNFDTQYF
TGCGCCAGCAGCTTAATAGCGGGGAATTTTGATACGCAGTATTTT
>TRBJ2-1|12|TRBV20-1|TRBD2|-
CSASSGGAEQFF
TGCAGTGCTTCTAGCGGGGGGGCGGAGCAGTTCTTC
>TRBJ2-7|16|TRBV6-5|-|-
CASSLFAGMTSYEQYF
TGTGCCAGCAGTTTATTTGCTGGGATGACTTCCTACGAGCAGTACTTC
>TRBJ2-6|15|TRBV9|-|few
CASSVARAGANVLTF
TGTGCCAGCAGCGTAGCTCGGGCTGGGGCCAACGTCCTGACTTTC
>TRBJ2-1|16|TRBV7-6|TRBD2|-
CAGSFGLAGVPNEQFF
TGTGCCGGCAGCTTCGGTCTAGCGGGAGTACCAAATGAGCAGTTCTTC
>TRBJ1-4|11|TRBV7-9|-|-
CASSFEEKLFF
TGTGCCAGCAGCTTCGAGGAAAAACTGTTTTTT